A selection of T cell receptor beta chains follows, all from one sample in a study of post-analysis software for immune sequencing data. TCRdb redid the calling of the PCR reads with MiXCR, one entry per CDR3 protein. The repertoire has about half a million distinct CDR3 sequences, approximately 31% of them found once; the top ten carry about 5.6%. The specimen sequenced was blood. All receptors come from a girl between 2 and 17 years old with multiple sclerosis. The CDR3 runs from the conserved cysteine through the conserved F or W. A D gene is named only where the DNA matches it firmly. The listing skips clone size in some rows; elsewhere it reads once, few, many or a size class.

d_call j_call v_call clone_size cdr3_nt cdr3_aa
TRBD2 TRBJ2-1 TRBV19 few TGTGCCAGTAGTATGACCGGGACTAGCGTTGAGCAGTTCTTC CASSMTGTSVEQFF
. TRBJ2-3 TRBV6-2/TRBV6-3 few TGTGCCAGCAGTTTATCGAGGCGACTAGATAGCACAGATACGCAGTATTTT CASSLSRRLDSTDTQYF
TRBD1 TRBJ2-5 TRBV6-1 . TGTGCCAGCAGTGAACCGGCAGGGGGCCAAGAGACCCAGTACTTC CASSEPAGGQETQYF
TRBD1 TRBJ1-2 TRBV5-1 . TGCGCCAGCAGCATGGGTACAGGGGGCTATGGCTACACCTTC CASSMGTGGYGYTF
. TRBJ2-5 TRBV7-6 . TGTGCCAGCAGCTATCTTGGTGGGCCCTACAATGAGCAGTACTTC CASSYLGGPYNEQYF
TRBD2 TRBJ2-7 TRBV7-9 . TGTGCCAGCAGCTTAGTAGGGACTAGTTGGTACGAGCAGTACTTC CASSLVGTSWYEQYF
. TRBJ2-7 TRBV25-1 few TGTGCCAGCAGTGTGGCGAACTCCTACGAGCAGTACTTC CASSVANSYEQYF
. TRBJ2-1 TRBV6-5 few TGTGCCAGCAGTTACTCGCGGGGGGGAGGACAGGGGGCCTACAATGAGCAGTTCTTC CASSYSRGGGQGAYNEQFF
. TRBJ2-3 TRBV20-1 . TGCAGTGCTAGAGGGAGGGGGTGGATAAAGAGCGATACGCAGTATTTT CSARGRGWIKSDTQYF
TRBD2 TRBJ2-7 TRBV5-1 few TGCGCCAGCAGCCCGGGACTAGGGTTCTACGAGCAGTACTTC CASSPGLGFYEQYF
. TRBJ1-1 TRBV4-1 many TGCGCCAGCAGCCAATGGGGGAGCACTGAAGCTTTCTTT CASSQWGSTEAFF
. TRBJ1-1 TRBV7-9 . TGTGCCAGCACTACCCTAGTGGGGGGTGAAGCTTTCTTT CASTTLVGGEAFF
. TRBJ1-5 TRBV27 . TGTGCCAGCAGTTCCCTACAGGGTGTGGGCAATCAGCCCCAGCATTTT CASSSLQGVGNQPQHF
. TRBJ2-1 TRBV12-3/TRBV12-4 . TGTGCCAGCAGTGTGTACGGGGCCGAGCAGTTCTTC CASSVYGAEQFF
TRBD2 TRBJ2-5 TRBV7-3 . TGTGCCAGCAGCCCCGCGGGACTAGCACAAGAGACCCAGTACTTC CASSPAGLAQETQYF
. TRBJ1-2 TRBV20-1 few TGCAGTGCTAGCATGGGGGCTCTCGCTAACTATGGCTACACCTTC CSASMGALANYGYTF
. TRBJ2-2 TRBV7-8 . TGTGCCAGCAGCTTTGAACGGAACGCCAACCCCACCGGGGAGCTGTTTTTT CASSFERNANPTGELFF
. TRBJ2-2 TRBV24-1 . TGTGCCACCAGTGATTACGGGACCTTCACCGGGGAGCTGTTTTTT CATSDYGTFTGELFF
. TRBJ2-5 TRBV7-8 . TGTGCCAGCAGCCGGGGACGGACGAAAGAGACCCAGTACTTC CASSRGRTKETQYF
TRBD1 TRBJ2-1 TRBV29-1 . TGCAGCGTTGGGGCAGGGGGTTCCTATCGGAATGAGCAGTTCTTC CSVGAGGSYRNEQFF
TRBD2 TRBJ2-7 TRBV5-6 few TGTGCCAGCAGCTTGGCCCGGACTAGCGGTAGCTCCTACGAGCAGTACTTC CASSLARTSGSSYEQYF